This TCR beta chain stems from a study of beta chain features in type 1 diabetes (dated by TCRdb to the late 2010s). About the investigation overall: Mean age, gender distribution, total cell number and subset yield did not differ between patients and healthy donors. The study compared TCRB repertoires of sorted circulating CD4+ T cell subsets between recently diagnosed type 1 diabetes patients and matched healthy donors. Whereas all 30 or so donors provided naive and central memory subsets, regulatory and stem cell-like memory subsets were isolated from just 8 patients and roughly eight healthy donors. A total of 107,917,701 sorted cells were examined across all samples, and the number of cells per subset was strongly correlated with RNA yield. General study outcomes and caveats: At VDJ recombination sites, patients with type 1 diabetes made fewer insertions and deleted more nucleotides, a pattern implying thymic rearrangement abnormalities. Type 1 diabetes patients showed a moderate but significant shortening of TCRB CDR3 length in all four CD4+ subsets. Because cDNA was sequenced instead of genomic DNA, highly expressing activated cells could be over-represented, though the groups showed no difference in activation or CD3 levels. Naive, central memory and regulatory TCRB repertoires appeared to be more alike among patients than among healthy donors. Because small numbers of individuals were included in the HLA sub-analyses, any influence of HLA type on TCRB rearrangement was left unresolved. PCR might favor shorter templates, but patient and control samples were amplified and corrected together, so any skew would affect both groups equally.

The entire isolated RNA was reverse transcribed using the High Capacity cDNA Reverse Transcription Kit, and thus expressed TCRB transcripts were sequenced. For stem cell-like memory T cell samples, survey-depth immunoSEQ sequencing was used, averaging approximately 950,000 total reads per sample. Sorted cells were lysed in RLT buffer and RNA was extracted with DNase-treated RNeasy Micro or Mini kits, depending on cell number. To prevent cross-contamination, each cell subset was processed individually, whereas patient and healthy donor samples were processed jointly. The immunoSEQ multiplex PCR was used to amplify TCRB sequences from cDNA, yielding 87-bp fragments that span the CDR3 region. The amplicons were sequenced using the Illumina HiSeq platform. Regarding the original processing steps: Synthetic template baselines were used to correct PCR bias computationally, reads within Hamming distance 2 were collapsed together, and singletons that could not be merged were discarded. Reads were aligned to IMGT to assign V, D and J genes, CDR3 length, and insertions or deletions at six rearrangement sites. Within each subset, clonotype counts were normalized to the number of sorted cells before true diversity and Gini coefficients were calculated with the tcR R package. The overlap coefficient, calculated on TCRB nucleotide sequences, was used to measure repertoire sharing. Entries here come from immuneACCESS through TCRdb and include only in-frame sequences with V and J called. Some clones fail to appear in such tables; in the studies checked, an unresolved V gene covers under half of the shortfall, and the cause of the remainder is unknown. From that table come the V and J calls and clone size; the DNA was used to work out D and trimming. A total of around 16,000 clones appear in this sample, around 70% of them only once. Clones ranked in the top ten supply 0.79% of the sample.

Trimming accounts for 6 bases at V and 4 bases at J, while the number of junction bases matched to no gene is 6. The germline V gene provides CDR1 SQVTM and CDR2 ANQGSEA. The CDR3 spans 14 residues, from the cysteine through the phenylalanine. Only CDR3 DNA remains: 42 bases, in frame from the first base. A single peripheral blood draw of around 100 mL on average was collected from each donor into heparinised tubes. A BD FACSAria II and a panel including CD45RO, CCR7, CD25, CD127, CD95 and CD27 were used to sort naive, central memory, regulatory and stem cell-like memory CD4+ T cells. A purity above 98% was achieved for all sorted populations. PBMCs were separated immediately by Lymphoprep density gradient centrifugation and were stained directly, without being cultured. To minimize batch effects, samples were stained and sorted in pairs, one healthy donor with one patient per experiment. This clone showed up just a few times. The antigen it recognizes is unknown. Qualities for individual bases were not recorded, and no much larger clone is one base off.

This chain is built from TRBV29-1 and TRBJ2-1; TRBD1 fits 10 bases in the junction. This receptor was identified in a young man with type 1 diabetes. Sequences were obtained from stem cell memory CD4+ T cells from blood. What the cell subset or site label conveys for this sample: stem cell-like memory CD4+ T cells. In nucleotides, the sequence is TGCAGCGTCGGACAGGGGGTACTTTACAATGAGCAGTTCTTC. Translation gives CSVGQGVLYNEQFF.